The 30 T cell receptor beta chains below come from one sample, sequenced in a study of CD8 T cells in Susac syndrome (dated by TCRdb to between 2018 and 2021). Receptors were amplified or captured by the immunoSEQ multiplex PCR assay. RNA was extracted with the RNeasy kit and roughly 0.5 to 1 ug was reverse transcribed using random hexamers. TCRdb reprocessing: public reads trimmed at Q25 with fastp, clones called with MiXCR, in-frame beta chains kept. Duplicate CDR3 protein sequences are folded into a single record with the most common DNA and genes. Counted in this sample were approximately 94,000 distinct CDR3 sequences; roughly 96% of them appeared once. 0.25% to 0.35% of the sample is in the top ten clones. Sequenced input: CD8+ T cells from PBMCs. The origin of the receptors is a human donor with Susac syndrome.

The DNA for the CDR3 is TGTGCCAGCAGTTTATCGGGACAGGGTCCCAACGAGCAGTACTTC. It specifies CASSLSGQGPNEQYF. The gene calls are TRBV28 and TRBJ2-7; 9 bases match TRBD1. Trimming took 1 base from V and 5 from J; bases not matched to a gene: 6. The germline gives CDR1 MDHEN, CDR2 SYDVKM. This CDR3 is 15 amino acids long.

V usage is TRBV24-1 and J usage is TRBJ2-1, with 9 bases lining up with TRBD1. Germline CDR1 reads KGHDR; CDR2 reads SFDVKD. The CDR3 has 16 residues. Germline trimming cut 3 bases from V and 0 bases from J; bases unmatched to any gene: 2. The CDR3 reads CATSDGTGSSYNEQFF. CDR3 bases: TGTGCCACCAGTGATGGGACAGGGAGCTCCTACAATGAGCAGTTCTTC.

The genes are TRBV3-1 and TRBJ2-1, with 12 bases matching TRBD2. The CDR3 length is 18 residues. The germline V gene encodes CDR1 LGHDT and CDR2 YNNKEL (reference sequence). J gave up 0 bases and V 0 bases, and 3 bases lay outside the gene matches. CDR3 amino acids: CASSQELAGGLSYNEQFF. CDR3 sequence (DNA): TGTGCCAGCAGCCAAGAACTAGCGGGGGGCCTCTCCTACAATGAGCAGTTCTTC.

The chain joins TRBV5-4 to TRBJ2-5; a possible D gene is TRBD1 (6 bases). The V end lost 1 base, the J end lost 2 bases, and 9 bases lay between the germline ends. This CDR3 contains 14 residues. From germline, CDR1 is SGHNT and CDR2 YYREEE (reference sequence). The CDR3 region is CASSLSDRQETQYF. DNA of the CDR3: TGTGCCAGCAGCTTGTCCGACAGGCAAGAGACCCAGTACTTC.

A remark on this clonotype: This is likely a read error, given that the CDR3 carries no conserved phenylalanine or tryptophan at its end. Because the CDR3's place on the DNA is in doubt, the DNA is left out and the CDR3 is given as listed by TCRdb. V is TRBV2 and J is TRBJ2-3. Termini included, the CDR3 measures 9 amino acids. Germline V gives CDR1 SNHLY, CDR2 FYNNEI. Here the CDR3 reads CASSDGAQV.

The V call is TRBV2, the J call TRBJ2-2; D is unclear. Per the germline V gene, CDR1 is SNHLY and CDR2 is FYNNEI. The V end lost 7 bases, the J end lost 3 bases, and 12 bases lay between the germline ends. This CDR3 region has 14 residues. The CDR3: CASTNPKDTGELFF. DNA for the CDR3: TGTGCCAGCACGAACCCCAAAGACACCGGGGAGCTGTTTTTT. Full variable domain (remainder filled in from reference TRBV2 and TRBJ2-2): EPEVTQTPSHQVTQMGQEVILRCVPISNHLYFYWYRQILGQKVEFLVSFYNNEISEKSEIFDDQFSVERPDGSNFTLKIRSTKLEDSAMYFCASTNPKDTGELFFGEGSRLTVL.

The V call is TRBV12-3 or TRBV12-4, the J call TRBJ2-2, with D unresolved. This CDR3 region has 16 residues. Trimming removed 3 bases at V and 5 bases at J, with 16 bases between. The CDR3 loop reads CASSFGSARITGELFF. DNA of the CDR3: TGTGCCAGCAGTTTTGGCTCGGCACGAATAACCGGGGAGCTGTTTTTT.

The rearrangement uses TRBV29-1 and TRBJ2-2; D unresolved. This CDR3 has 15 residues. Looked up from germline, CDR1 is SQVTM and CDR2 is ANQGSEA. The ends were cut back, 8 bases at V and 6 bases at J, with 22 bases in the middle. CDR3 loop: CSTHIVAAGSGELFF. The CDR3 coding sequence is TGCAGCACCCATATCGTGGCGGCTGGCTCCGGGGAGCTGTTTTTT.

The rearrangement links TRBV5-6 to TRBJ2-7; D gene unclear. The germline V gene has CDR1 SGHDT and CDR2 YYEEEE. This CDR3 spans 15 amino acids. Trimming removed 4 bases at V and 5 bases at J, with 19 bases between. The CDR3 DNA reads as TGTGCCAGCAGCACATGGCGTCGGGTGTCTAACGAGCAGTACTTC. This codes for CASSTWRRVSNEQYF.

The V call is TRBV29-1, the J call TRBJ2-2; D uncertain. The CDR3 loop spans 12 amino acids. Per germline, CDR1 SQVTM and CDR2 ANQGSEA. V was cut by 1 base and J by 5 bases, with 5 bases left in between. In DNA form, the CDR3 reads TGCAGCGTTGAAGGAGCTACCGGGGAGCTGTTTTTT. Encoded protein: CSVEGATGELFF.

The chain recombines TRBV29-1 with TRBJ2-3; the D gene could be TRBD1 or TRBD2 (7 bases each). This CDR3 region has 14 residues. Germline loops: CDR1 SQVTM, CDR2 ANQGSEA. The V and J ends lost 6 bases and 1 base respectively, with 14 bases between them. CDR3 amino acids: CSVPGGAGTDTQYF. CDR3 DNA: TGCAGCGTCCCAGGGGGGGCTGGCACAGATACGCAGTATTTT.

This clonotype was observed a single time. V is TRBV5-4 and J is TRBJ2-1; 9 positions agree with TRBD2. The J segment lost 9 bases and the V segment lost 0 bases, leaving 4 bases of the junction unmatched. This CDR3 spans 14 amino acids. CDR1 and CDR2 from the germline V gene are SGHNT and YYREEE (reference sequence). The CDR3 spells CASSLVGLAGEQFF. CDR3 nucleotide sequence: TGTGCCAGCAGCTTGGTGGGACTAGCTGGTGAGCAGTTCTTC.

The chain combines TRBV5-1 with TRBJ2-7, with 10 nucleotides matching TRBD1. The V gene end was trimmed by 4 bases and the J gene end by 5 bases; junction bases not matched to a gene: 3. The germline V gene has CDR1 SGHRS and CDR2 YFSETQ. CDR3 size: 13 residues. The CDR3 region is CASSVDRGDEQYF. CDR3 coding DNA: TGCGCCAGCAGCGTGGACAGGGGGGACGAGCAGTACTTC. Drawing the rest from reference TRBV5-1 and TRBJ2-7, the complete variable domain is KAGVTQTPRYLIKTRGQQVTLSCSPISGHRSVSWYQQTPGQGLQFLFEYFSETQRNKGNFPGRFSGRQFSNSRSEMNVSTLELGDSALYLCASSVDRGDEQYFGPGTRLTVT.

The CDR3 is CASMEQGEEKLFF. The CDR3 DNA is TGTGCCAGCATGGAACAGGGTGAAGAAAAACTGTTTTTT. V is TRBV28 and J is TRBJ1-4; possible D gene TRBD1, 6 bases. The V and J ends lost 7 bases and 8 bases respectively, with 14 bases between them. The germline CDR1 and CDR2 sequences are MDHEN and SYDVKM. This CDR3 region has 13 residues.

The J gene is TRBJ2-2, the V gene TRBV3-1; D remains unclear. Germline CDR1 and CDR2: LGHDT and YNNKEL (reference sequence). V was pared by 1 base and J by 2 bases, with 5 bases between. This CDR3 comprises 14 residues. The CDR3 sequence: CASSQVDNTGELFF. DNA of the CDR3: TGTGCCAGCAGCCAAGTAGACAACACCGGGGAGCTGTTTTTT.

This clonotype was seen a handful of times. The V gene is TRBV29-1, the J gene TRBJ1-1; D gene uncertain. Germline V lookup: CDR1 SQVTM, CDR2 ANQGSEA. This CDR3 has 10 amino acids. The V gene lost 4 bases and the J gene lost 4 bases, with 4 bases spanning the gap. The DNA for the CDR3 is TGCAGCGTTGTGGGCACTGAAGCTTTCTTT. It codes for CSVVGTEAFF.

The chain uses TRBV3-1 and TRBJ2-3; 9 positions agree with TRBD2. The junction had 12 bases not matched to a gene; V was cut back by 7 bases and J by 4 bases. This CDR3 region has 16 residues. Germline CDR1 and CDR2: LGHDT and YNNKEL (reference sequence). Written as DNA, the CDR3 is TGTGCCAGCAACCTAGGGGCGGGGGGGTCCCCAGATACGCAGTATTTT. This gives the protein CASNLGAGGSPDTQYF.

In its sample, this clonotype was seen once. The V gene is TRBV7-9, the J gene TRBJ2-5; D remains ambiguous. V lost 1 base and J lost 0, with 9 bases in between. The CDR3 has 15 amino acids. The germline CDR1 and CDR2 sequences are SEHNR and FQNEAQ (reference sequence). The CDR3 region has the DNA TGTGCCAGCAGCTTAGGCGGAACCTACCAAGAGACCCAGTACTTC. Residues: CASSLGGTYQETQYF.

This chain joins TRBV7-8 and TRBJ2-7; 7 nucleotides line up with TRBD2. Germline V gives CDR1 SGHVS, CDR2 FQNEAQ. V gave up 5 bases and J gave up 6 bases; unmatched junction bases: 13. The CDR3 loop spans 15 amino acids. The CDR3 here is CASSPGGGGWGEQYF. In nucleotides, the CDR3 is TGTGCCAGCAGCCCCGGCGGGGGAGGGTGGGGCGAGCAGTACTTC.

This clonotype was counted once. The chain carries TRBV29-1 and TRBJ2-5; 7 bases map to TRBD1. Germline V lookup: CDR1 SQVTM, CDR2 ANQGSEA. The CDR3 has 12 amino acids. V trimming: 4 bases; J trimming: 7 bases; junction bases outside the gene matches: 6. The CDR3 sequence is CSVGQGSGTQYF. The CDR3 nucleotides read TGCAGCGTTGGACAGGGTTCAGGGACCCAGTACTTC.

The rearrangement joins TRBV12-3 or TRBV12-4 to TRBJ2-7; no clear D. V was cut by 6 bases and J by 2 bases, with 11 bases left in between. The CDR3 is 13 residues long. The CDR3 protein is CASRITTAYEQYF. CDR3 DNA: TGTGCCAGCAGGATTACAACAGCCTACGAGCAGTACTTC.

The rearrangement uses TRBV29-1 and TRBJ2-5; a possible D gene is TRBD1 (6 bases). The CDR3 is 14 amino acids. Germline V gene sequence: CDR1 SQVTM, CDR2 ANQGSEA. The germline V and J ends were trimmed by 1 base and 1 base, with 10 bases remaining between them. The CDR3 loop is CSVEAGQLQETQYF. The CDR3 region has the DNA TGCAGCGTTGAAGCAGGACAGCTCCAAGAGACCCAGTACTTC.

This chain uses TRBV13 with TRBJ2-7; 8 bases align to TRBD1. The V gene's germline CDR1 is PRHDT and CDR2 FYEKMQ (reference sequence). The CDR3 has 13 residues. J lost 3 bases, V lost 8 bases, and 6 bases had no gene match. CDR3 in amino acids: CASSGTGIYEQYF. The DNA of the CDR3 is TGTGCCAGCTCCGGGACAGGAATCTACGAGCAGTACTTC.

The genes are TRBV27 and TRBJ2-5; weak D call: TRBD2 (6 bases). Looked up from germline, CDR1 is MNHEY and CDR2 is SMNVEV (reference sequence). V dropped 10 bases and J dropped 4 bases, with 13 bases sitting between them. This CDR3 contains 12 residues. CDR3 protein: CATGGVGETQYF. CDR3 bases: TGTGCCACCGGAGGGGTCGGAGAGACCCAGTACTTC.

The V call is TRBV27, the J call TRBJ1-6; D is unresolved. The V end lost 3 bases, the J end lost 9 bases, and 6 bases lay between the germline ends. In germline, CDR1 is MNHEY, CDR2 SMNVEV (reference sequence). The CDR3 is made up of 12 amino acids. This chain's CDR3 is CASSLAGSPLHF. In DNA form, the CDR3 reads TGTGCCAGCAGTTTGGCAGGTTCACCCCTCCACTTT.

The CDR3 here is CASSQGPTSGYKNIQYF. DNA for the CDR3: TGCGCCAGCAGCCAAGGCCCGACTAGCGGCTACAAAAACATTCAGTACTTC. The V and J genes are TRBV4-1 and TRBJ2-4, with 9 bases that match TRBD2. CDR1 and CDR2 (germline): MGHRA, YSYEKL. Trimming cost V 1 base and J 3 bases; bases outside gene matches: 7. CDR3 size: 17 residues.

The rearrangement joins TRBV13 to TRBJ2-1; D remains ambiguous. Germline values: CDR1 PRHDT, CDR2 FYEKMQ (reference sequence). Trimming left V 4 bases short and J 10 bases short, with 11 bases between. This CDR3 contains 12 residues. In nucleotides, the CDR3 is TGTGCCAGCAGCTCCCCGGACGTGGAGCAGTTCTTC. It is translated as CASSSPDVEQFF.

The V gene is TRBV20-1, the J gene TRBJ1-1; weak D call: TRBD1 (5 bases). The CDR3 is made up of 15 amino acids. From germline, CDR1 is DFQATT and CDR2 SNEGSKA (reference sequence). V was trimmed by 4 bases and J by 0 bases, leaving 15 bases between them. CDR3 bases: TGCAGTGCTACAGGGTCGTTACTCATGAACACTGAAGCTTTCTTT. Amino acids: CSATGSLLMNTEAFF.

V is TRBV20-1 and J is TRBJ2-3; D possibly uses TRBD1 or TRBD2 (5 bases each). Looked up from germline, CDR1 is DFQATT and CDR2 is SNEGSKA (reference sequence). V lost 4 bases and J 0 bases, leaving 26 bases between the germline ends. This CDR3 has 19 residues. The CDR3, as DNA: TGCAGTGCTACTCCCTCTGTGGGGACCCCTCTCATTAGCACAGATACGCAGTATTTT. Translating it yields CSATPSVGTPLISTDTQYF.

Written as DNA, the CDR3 is TGTGCCAGCAGCCCCCGACAGGGCGGTTCCTACGAGCAGTACTTC. Residues: CASSPRQGGSYEQYF. The genes are TRBV7-2 and TRBJ2-7, with TRBD1 identical over 7 bases. The V gene's germline CDR1 is SGHTA and CDR2 FQGNSA. The CDR3 covers 15 residues. The J segment lost 1 base and the V segment lost 5 bases, leaving 8 bases of the junction unmatched.